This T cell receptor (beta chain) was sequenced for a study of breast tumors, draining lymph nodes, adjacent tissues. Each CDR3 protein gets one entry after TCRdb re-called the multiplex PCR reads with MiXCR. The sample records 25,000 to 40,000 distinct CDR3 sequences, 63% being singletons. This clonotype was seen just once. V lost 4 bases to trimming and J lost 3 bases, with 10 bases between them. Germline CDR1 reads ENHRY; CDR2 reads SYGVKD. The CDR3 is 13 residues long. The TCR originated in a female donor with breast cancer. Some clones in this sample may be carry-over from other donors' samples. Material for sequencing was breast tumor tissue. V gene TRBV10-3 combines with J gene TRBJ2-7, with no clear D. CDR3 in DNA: TGTGCCATCAGTGTACAGAATTTCTACGAGCAGTACTTC. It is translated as CAISVQNFYEQYF.